Listed below are T cell receptor beta chains from one sample, sequenced in a study of T cell repertoires in cytomegalovirus infection. Their antigens are not known. TCRdb used MiXCR to reprocess the reads, holding one entry per CDR3 protein. The sample yields 650,000 to 900,000 distinct CDR3 sequences, just under 30% seen once. Source: cultured CD8+ T cells from PBMCs, taken from culture after CMV antigen stimulation. The receptors were sampled from a human donor in good health (CMV status not recorded). Some clones in this sample may be carry-over from other donors' samples. Each CDR3 is given without its conserved first and last residue.

v_call: TRBV6-2/TRBV6-3
j_call: TRBJ2-3
cdr3_aa: ASNLHRGPTDTQY

v_call: TRBV11-2
j_call: TRBJ2-2
cdr3_aa: ASSKYGGMTGTGELF

v_call: TRBV14
j_call: TRBJ1-1
cdr3_aa: ASSQETGFPEAF

v_call: TRBV6-1
j_call: TRBJ2-7
cdr3_aa: ASSLTPPLYEQY

v_call: TRBV19
j_call: TRBJ1-1
cdr3_aa: ASSMNMNTEAF

v_call: TRBV7-9
j_call: TRBJ2-5
cdr3_aa: ASSSGTEETQY

v_call: TRBV6-1
j_call: TRBJ2-7
cdr3_aa: ASSPGTGTTEQY

v_call: TRBV7-2
j_call: TRBJ2-1
cdr3_aa: ASSPEGSWNDEQF

v_call: TRBV4-1
j_call: TRBJ2-7
cdr3_aa: ASSPGSGGAYEQY

v_call: TRBV4-2
j_call: TRBJ1-4
cdr3_aa: ASSPKGANEKLF

v_call: TRBV7-3
j_call: TRBJ1-5
cdr3_aa: ASRSDRGGNQPQH

v_call: TRBV4-1
j_call: TRBJ1-5
cdr3_aa: ASSQDSGGGQPQH

v_call: TRBV7-9
j_call: TRBJ2-7
cdr3_aa: ASSSPLSGQGVHEQY

v_call: TRBV4-3
j_call: TRBJ1-5
cdr3_aa: ASSQDWGGPGNQPQH

v_call: TRBV7-8
j_call: TRBJ2-3
cdr3_aa: ASSLSPPDTQY

v_call: TRBV7-9
j_call: TRBJ1-1
cdr3_aa: ASSGGWAEAF

v_call: TRBV6-2/TRBV6-3
j_call: TRBJ2-2
cdr3_aa: ASSYYSRVPNTGELF

v_call: TRBV6-6
j_call: TRBJ1-1
cdr3_aa: ASINPWEGATEAF

v_call: TRBV19
j_call: TRBJ1-4
cdr3_aa: ASSMWGGGEEKLF

v_call: TRBV24-1
j_call: TRBJ1-5
cdr3_aa: ATSDRGQGPGQPQH

v_call: TRBV24-1
j_call: TRBJ1-5
cdr3_aa: ATSDTDSLNQPQH

v_call: TRBV7-9
j_call: TRBJ2-5
cdr3_aa: ASSPEAYQETQY